This TCR beta chain comes out of a study of shared clonotypes between healthy human individuals. Clones were sequenced by immunoSEQ multiplex PCR, and TCRdb holds only the in-frame ones, with some missing. This table holds about 1.1 million clones, 77% found once. Concerning this clone itself: Its antigen is undetermined.

Findings and limits, study-wide: Compared with memory subsets, naive subsets generally had larger estimated richness.

V was shortened by 5 bases and J by 2 bases, with 11 bases between the two germline ends. Germline CDR1 is SGDLS and CDR2 is YYNGEE. The CDR3 consists of 14 residues. This receptor was taken from a man between 18 and 29 years old in good health. Some clones in this sample may be carry-over from other donors' samples. Material for sequencing was memory CD4+ T cells from PBMCs. The subset denotes: CD45RA-negative fraction. This chain uses TRBV9 with TRBJ2-1, with D possibly matching TRBD2 (6 bases). The CDR3 protein is CASRASEAYNEQFF. CDR3 bases: TGTGCCAGCAGAGCTAGCGAGGCCTACAATGAGCAGTTCTTC.